This T cell receptor beta chain was captured in a study of breast tumors, draining lymph nodes, adjacent tissues. The CDR3 is 15 residues long. Germline CDR1 is SQVTM and CDR2 is ANQGSEA. V trimming: 8 bases; J trimming: 2 bases; junction bases outside the gene matches: 14. Axillary draining lymph nodes of breast cancer patients supplied the node samples. TCRdb re-derived calls from the multiplex PCR reads in MiXCR, one entry per CDR3 protein. The data hold approximately 180,000 distinct CDR3 sequences, with 30% to 40% observed a single time. In its sample, this clonotype was seen many times. This chain connects TRBV29-1 to TRBJ1-2; 7 nucleotides match TRBD1. This sequence originates from a female donor with breast cancer. Some clones in this sample may be carry-over from other donors' samples. The sequenced sample was axillary lymph node tissue. CDR3 sequence (DNA): TGCAGCTCGGGGACAGCAAGGGGGGAGAACTATGGCTACACCTTC. Its translation: CSSGTARGENYGYTF.